This TCR beta chain was retrieved from a study of OX40 agonist ivuxolimab in advanced cancers. On the study more broadly: Dose-escalation patients had hepatocellular carcinoma, melanoma, renal cell or head and neck cancer. Participants, approximately 83% male, averaged roughly 60 years of age, ranging from 23 to 79. Partial response was recorded in three patients: one hepatocellular carcinoma and two cutaneous melanoma cases. Points from the study as a whole: Also present in some nonresponders was a low level of normalized T-cell clonal expansion.

Only in-frame clones appear in the TCRdb table, and some are missing; sequencing was by immunoSEQ multiplex PCR. Of roughly 130,000 clones listed, around 95% were seen once; the top ten hold 0.15% to 0.17%. V lost 2 bases and J lost 0, with 6 bases in between. The CDR3 totals 14 residues. Germline V lookup: CDR1 SGHNT, CDR2 YENEEA. Comments on this clone: Its specificity is unknown.

V is TRBV11-3 and J is TRBJ2-3; maybe TRBD1 (5 bases). The TCR was taken from an adult with an advanced solid tumor such as melanoma, head and neck, liver or kidney cancer. The starting material was CD4+ or CD8+ T cells sorted from blood, obtained in a trial of the OX40 agonist ivuxolimab. The CDR3 protein is CASSLRGSTDTQYF. CDR3 nucleotide sequence: TGTGCCAGCAGCTTAAGGGGTAGCACAGATACGCAGTATTTT.